This T cell receptor (beta chain) was sequenced during a study of vaccination and CD4 T cells after COVID-19. Across the whole study: Once diagnosed, patients had post-COVID samples drawn a median about 100 days later (range 35 to 161).

From the PCR reads, TCRdb called clonotypes with MiXCR, one entry per CDR3 protein. The sample has tens of thousands of distinct CDR3 sequences, 45% to 55% seen once. This CDR3 contains 15 residues. The germline CDR1 and CDR2 sequences are SGHVS and FNYEAQ. Unmatched junction bases numbered 5, after V lost 6 bases and J lost 0 bases. The rearrangement links TRBV7-6 to TRBJ2-7, with 10 bases identical to TRBD1. Sequencing used CD4+ T cells from blood, obtained before SARS-CoV-2 vaccination. The sequence was collected from a human donor who had recovered from COVID-19. CDR3 protein: CASSPRTGGSYEQYF. The CDR3 DNA is TGTGCCAGCAGTCCCCGGACAGGGGGCTCCTACGAGCAGTACTTC.